A single sample is the source of the 13 T cell receptor beta chains below, sequenced in a study of T-cell reconstitution after alpha-beta-depleted transplantation in children. Molecular barcoding with unique molecular identifiers was used for the TCRbeta library. TCRdb passed the PCR reads through MiXCR, listing each CDR3 protein once. The sample carries 450,000 to 600,000 distinct CDR3 sequences, around a third recorded once. Here the sequenced sample was PBMCs from the stem cell graft donor, taken from the stem cell graft. All receptors come from a human donor who donated a stem cell graft to a child with aplastic anemia.

V and J are TRBV10-1 and TRBJ2-2, with 14 bases identical to TRBD2. Germline CDR1 is WNHNN and CDR2 is SYGVQD (reference sequence). Losses at the gene ends were 7 bases for V and 6 bases for J; bases not matched to a gene: 4. The CDR3 is 15 residues long. CDR3 in amino acids: CASTPGLAGAGELFF. CDR3 in DNA: TGCGCCAGCACACCGGGACTAGCGGGAGCCGGGGAGCTGTTTTTT.

The chain links TRBV20-1 to TRBJ1-3, with unresolved D. Trimming shortened V by 2 bases and J by 0 bases, and 8 bases separated the two germline ends. The germline CDR1 and CDR2 sequences are DFQATT and SNEGSKA (reference sequence). The CDR3 is 14 residues long. In DNA form, the CDR3 reads TGCAGTGCTAGAATTACGGACTCTGGAAACACCATATATTTT. The encoded protein is CSARITDSGNTIYF.

This clonotype was seen only a few times. V and J are TRBV20-1 and TRBJ2-7; 10 nucleotides match TRBD2. V was pared by 3 bases and J by 3 bases, with 23 bases of the junction left unmatched. Germline CDR1 and CDR2: DFQATT and SNEGSKA (reference sequence). The CDR3 has 20 residues. For the CDR3, the DNA is TGCAGTGCTAGCGGCACAACCCCCCGGGGTCGGGCTAGCGGGAGCTACGAGCAGTACTTC. Its protein product is CSASGTTPRGRASGSYEQYF.

The chain recombines TRBV12-3 or TRBV12-4 with TRBJ2-1; D perhaps matches TRBD2 (5 bases). Trimming stripped 3 bases from V and 14 bases from J, with 11 bases between. This CDR3 has 11 amino acids. The CDR3: CASSFGGGEFF. The CDR3 bases are TGTGCCAGCAGTTTCGGAGGCGGCGAGTTCTTC.

The chain links TRBV4-2 to TRBJ2-3; D unresolved. V was clipped by 0 bases and J by 4 bases, with 11 bases between them. The CDR3 has 15 residues. Germline V gene lookup returns CDR1 LGHNA and CDR2 YNFKEQ. The CDR3 nucleotides read TGTGCCAGCAGCCAAGATAAGTTAGCCCCAGATACGCAGTATTTT. As protein: CASSQDKLAPDTQYF.

This clonotype was seen more than once but under ten times. The CDR3 bases are TGTGCCAGCTCACCGATTGACAGGGCACGAAACACCATATATTTT. Amino acids: CASSPIDRARNTIYF. The chain joins TRBV18 to TRBJ1-3, with 7 bases identical to TRBD1. The ends lost 3 bases at V and 5 bases at J; junction bases unmatched: 7. The CDR3 has 15 residues. Germline V gene lookup returns CDR1 KGHSH and CDR2 LQKENI.

There are a few counts of this clonotype. The rearrangement uses TRBV6-1 and TRBJ2-3, with 11 bases fitting TRBD2. The CDR3 has 18 residues. CDR1 is MNHNS and CDR2 is SASEGT in the germline V gene. The trim removed 2 bases at V and 5 bases at J, leaving 12 bases unmatched. CDR3 loop: CASSERGGTSGPRDTQYF. The CDR3 bases are TGTGCCAGCAGTGAAAGAGGTGGGACTAGCGGCCCACGAGATACGCAGTATTTT.

This chain uses TRBV12-3 or TRBV12-4 with TRBJ2-1; 14 nucleotides agree with TRBD2. The trim removed 7 bases at V and 14 bases at J, leaving 10 bases unmatched. The CDR3 length is 14 residues. CDR3 loop: CASTSSTSGRGKFF. The CDR3 DNA follows: TGTGCCAGCACCTCCTCGACTAGCGGGAGGGGAAAGTTCTTC.

The J gene is TRBJ2-3, the V gene TRBV6-5, with TRBD2 identical over 12 bases. Germline assignment: CDR1 MNHEY and CDR2 SVGAGI. The V and J ends lost 4 bases and 2 bases, in that order; junction bases with no gene match: 7. CDR3 length: 17 amino acids. The CDR3 is CASSSPGLAGPTDTQYF. In DNA, the CDR3 is TGTGCCAGCAGTTCCCCGGGACTAGCGGGTCCCACAGATACGCAGTATTTT.

V gene TRBV19 combines with J gene TRBJ2-3, with 8 bases identical to TRBD1. The germline gives CDR1 LNHDA, CDR2 SQIVND (reference sequence). The CDR3 has 14 amino acids. Losses at the gene ends were 8 bases for V and 2 bases for J; bases not matched to a gene: 6. In nucleotides, the CDR3 is TGTGCCAGTGGGGTGGGACAGGACACAGATACGCAGTATTTT. Translated, it gives CASGVGQDTDTQYF. Based on the CDR3 plus reference TRBV19 and TRBJ2-3, the full variable domain is DGGITQSPKYLFRKEGQNVTLSCEQNLNHDAMYWYRQDPGQGLRLIYYSQIVNDFQKGDIAEGYSVSREKKESFPLTVTSAQKNPTAFYLCASGVGQDTDTQYFGPGTRLTVL.

The chain uses TRBV12-3 or TRBV12-4 and TRBJ2-2, with TRBD2 identical over 10 bases. The CDR3 runs to 18 residues. The V segment lost 2 bases and the J segment 1 base; nucleotides outside the gene matches: 7. CDR3 protein: CASSLSSGRRMNTGELFF. The CDR3 bases are TGTGCCAGCAGTTTAAGTAGCGGGAGGCGTATGAACACCGGGGAGCTGTTTTTT.

The gene calls are TRBV5-1 and TRBJ2-7; TRBD1 agrees at 8 bases. The junction had 13 bases not matched to a gene; V was cut back by 4 bases and J by 1 base. CDR1 and CDR2 (germline): SGHRS, YFSETQ. The CDR3 runs to 17 residues. The CDR3 here is CASSPETGQARSYEQYF. Here the CDR3 DNA reads TGCGCCAGCAGCCCCGAAACGGGACAGGCTCGATCCTACGAGCAGTACTTC.

The V and J genes are TRBV29-1 and TRBJ1-1, with TRBD1 matching 7 bases. V gave up 6 bases and J gave up 6 bases; unmatched junction bases: 16. CDR1 is SQVTM and CDR2 is ANQGSEA in the germline V gene. The CDR3 spans 15 residues. DNA of the CDR3: TGCAGCGTGAGGGGACAGTCCATCGTGTTTTCTGAAGCTTTCTTT. It yields the protein CSVRGQSIVFSEAFF. Variable domain in full (rest from reference TRBV29-1 and TRBJ1-1): SAVISQKPSRDICQRGTSLTIQCQVDSQVTMMFWYRQQPGQSLTLIATANQGSEATYESGFVIDKFPISRPNLTFSTLTVSNMSPEDSSIYLCSVRGQSIVFSEAFFGQGTRLTVV.